Listed here are 32 T cell receptor beta chains from one sample, sequenced in a study of shared clonotypes between healthy human individuals. Repertoires were generated with immunoSEQ multiplex PCR, while TCRdb's copy carries only in-frame clones and drops some. Among a few hundred thousand clones listed, approximately 70% were seen once. Source material: memory CD4+ T cells sorted from blood. Subset given: CD45RA-negative fraction. The receptors were gathered from a man younger than 40 in good health.

DNA of the CDR3: TGTGCCAGTAGTATTGGGACAGCCTACGAGCAGTACTTC. Translated: CASSIGTAYEQYF. This chain links TRBV19 with TRBJ2-7, with 7 nucleotides matching TRBD1. The V gene's germline CDR1 is LNHDA and CDR2 SQIVND (reference sequence). J lost 2 bases, V lost 3 bases, and 1 base had no gene match. CDR3 length: 13 residues.

Concerning this clone: In the same sample, other DNA sequences code for this CDR3. The genes are TRBV29-1 and TRBJ2-7, with 9 bases that match TRBD1. The germline gives CDR1 SQVTM, CDR2 ANQGSEA. The CDR3 is 13 residues long. Germline trimming cut 4 bases from V and 6 bases from J; bases unmatched to any gene: 7. DNA of the CDR3: TGCAGCGTTGTGGGACAGGGTCTCAGCGAGCAGTACTTC. Translating gives CSVVGQGLSEQYF.

V usage is TRBV28 and J usage is TRBJ2-1; 7 bases are a match to TRBD1. CDR1 is MDHEN and CDR2 is SYDVKM in the germline V gene. The CDR3 has 15 amino acids. Trimming cost V 7 bases and J 2 bases; bases outside gene matches: 8. The CDR3 here is CASIGTEQAYNEQFF. In DNA, the CDR3 is TGTGCCAGCATAGGGACAGAACAGGCCTACAATGAGCAGTTCTTC.

V is TRBV5-6 and J is TRBJ1-2; no clear D. Trimming cost V 0 bases and J 6 bases, with 18 bases left between them. Germline V gene sequence: CDR1 SGHDT, CDR2 YYEEEE. This CDR3 is built from 16 residues. The CDR3 is CASSLDAWANPHGYTF. DNA of the CDR3: TGTGCCAGCAGCTTGGATGCCTGGGCTAACCCCCATGGCTACACCTTC.

This chain uses TRBV7-2 with TRBJ2-1, with TRBD2 matching over 7 bases. The CDR3 covers 11 residues. Trimming cost V 7 bases and J 10 bases; bases outside gene matches: 4. Germline assignment: CDR1 SGHTA and CDR2 FQGNSA. The CDR3 region has the DNA TGTGCCAGCACCCGGGGGGAAGAGCAGTTCTTC. Its translation: CASTRGEEQFF.

The sample holds a few counts of this clone. V usage is TRBV29-1 and J usage is TRBJ2-7, with TRBD2 as a possible D gene (6 bases). Germline CDR1 reads SQVTM; CDR2 reads ANQGSEA. CDR3 length equals 12 residues. Trimming shortened V by 6 bases and J by 0 bases, and 9 bases separated the two germline ends. The CDR3 loop reads CSVRRGSYEQYF. Here the CDR3 DNA reads TGCAGCGTCAGGCGGGGCTCCTACGAGCAGTACTTC.

The chain uses TRBV6-1 and TRBJ1-2; perhaps TRBD1 as D (5 bases). This CDR3 has 13 amino acids. The ends were cut back, 1 base at V and 4 bases at J, with 7 bases in the middle. Looked up from germline, CDR1 is MNHNS and CDR2 is SASEGT. The CDR3, as DNA: TGTGCCAGCAGTGAAGTTGGGACCTATGGCTACACCTTC. As protein: CASSEVGTYGYTF.

The rearrangement links TRBV29-1 to TRBJ2-4, with 9 bases identical to TRBD1. Germline V lookup: CDR1 SQVTM, CDR2 ANQGSEA. With V trimmed by 7 bases and J by 8 bases, 6 bases remained unmatched. This CDR3 comprises 12 residues. CDR3 nucleotide sequence: TGCAGCGCAATACAGGGGGCTGACATTCAGTACTTC. It encodes CSAIQGADIQYF. Based on the CDR3 plus reference TRBV29-1 and TRBJ2-4, the full variable domain is SAVISQKPSRDICQRGTSLTIQCQVDSQVTMMFWYRQQPGQSLTLIATANQGSEATYESGFVIDKFPISRPNLTFSTLTVSNMSPEDSSIYLCSAIQGADIQYFGAGTRLSVL.

The chain links TRBV5-4 to TRBJ2-5; 13 nucleotides align to TRBD2. This CDR3 has 18 residues. The V gene end was trimmed by 5 bases and the J gene end by 7 bases; junction bases not matched to a gene: 17. Germline V gene data show CDR1 as SGHNT and CDR2 as YYREEE (reference sequence). CDR3 bases: TGTGCCAGCAGACGCCAACTAGCGGGAGGGGCCGGGATAGGGACCCAGTACTTC. It specifies CASRRQLAGGAGIGTQYF.

This clone showed up just a few times. The rearrangement uses TRBV19 and TRBJ2-5; 9 positions agree with TRBD1. V lost 6 bases to trimming and J lost 5 bases; unmatched junction nucleotides: 10. The CDR3 spans 15 residues. The germline CDR1 and CDR2 sequences are LNHDA and SQIVND (reference sequence). CDR3 in amino acids: CASRIYRGLGETQYF. The CDR3 DNA follows: TGTGCCAGTAGGATCTACAGGGGGCTGGGGGAGACCCAGTACTTC.

V is TRBV10-2 and J is TRBJ2-3, with 8 bases fitting TRBD2. Germline V gene data show CDR1 as WSHSY and CDR2 as SAAADI. The V and J ends lost 8 bases and 1 base, in that order; junction bases with no gene match: 5. CDR3 length equals 14 residues. CDR3 in amino acids: CASGVAGRTDTQYF. CDR3 nucleotide sequence: TGCGCCAGCGGGGTAGCGGGACGCACAGATACGCAGTATTTT.

The chain couples TRBV5-1 to TRBJ2-7; 14 nucleotides match TRBD2. After removal of 2 bases from V and 3 bases from J, the junction contained 4 bases not matched to a gene. Germline CDR1 SGHRS, CDR2 YFSETQ. The length of the CDR3 is 16 residues. This CDR3 is CASSFGLAGGNYEQYF. The CDR3 bases are TGCGCCAGCAGCTTTGGACTAGCGGGAGGAAACTACGAGCAGTACTTC.

This clone was seen a single time. The CDR3: CASSPLRGGTNEQFF. For the CDR3, the DNA is TGTGCCAGCAGTCCTCTCAGGGGTGGGACCAATGAGCAGTTCTTC. The rearrangement joins TRBV2 to TRBJ2-1; maybe TRBD1 (6 bases). Germline CDR1 SNHLY, CDR2 FYNNEI. The CDR3 runs to 15 residues. V lost 5 bases and J 6 bases, leaving 17 bases between the germline ends.

V is TRBV29-1 and J is TRBJ2-7; TRBD2 matches at 13 bases. The CDR3 runs 14 residues. Losses at the gene ends were 5 bases for V and 5 bases for J; bases not matched to a gene: 6. Germline assignment: CDR1 SQVTM and CDR2 ANQGSEA. DNA of the CDR3: TGCAGCGTTACCGGACTAGCGGGAGCGGACGAGCAGTACTTC. As protein: CSVTGLAGADEQYF.

The rearrangement joins TRBV5-4 to TRBJ2-2; weak D call: TRBD1 (5 bases). V was cut by 7 bases and J by 4 bases, with 5 bases left in between. CDR1 and CDR2 from the germline V gene are SGHNT and YYREEE (reference sequence). CDR3 length equals 11 residues. CDR3 sequence: CASQGTGELFF. As DNA, the CDR3 is TGTGCCAGCCAGGGCACCGGGGAGCTGTTTTTT. Using reference TRBV5-4 and TRBJ2-2 for the parts outside the CDR3, the full variable domain is ETGVTQSPTHLIKTRGQQVTLRCSSQSGHNTVSWYQQALGQGPQFIFQYYREEENGRGNFPPRFSGLQFPNYSSELNVNALELDDSALYLCASQGTGELFFGEGSRLTVL.

The chain joins TRBV7-2 to TRBJ2-5, with TRBD1 identical over 7 bases. CDR1 and CDR2 (germline): SGHTA, FQGNSA. The CDR3 is made up of 16 amino acids. Trimming took 5 bases from V and 2 from J; bases not matched to a gene: 11. In nucleotides, the CDR3 is TGTGCCAGCAGCCGGTACCGGGACAGACTACAAGAGACCCAGTACTTC. Protein sequence: CASSRYRDRLQETQYF.

The chain uses TRBV7-8 and TRBJ2-2; D is ambiguous. CDR3 size: 17 residues. Trimming removed 0 bases at V and 3 bases at J, with 14 bases between. CDR1 SGHVS and CDR2 FQNEAQ come from the germline V gene. The DNA of the CDR3 is TGTGCCAGCAGCTTAGCATCTTTCGGCAGGTACACCGGGGAGCTGTTTTTT. Its protein is CASSLASFGRYTGELFF.

V gene TRBV10-1 combines with J gene TRBJ2-7; D unclear. The CDR3 is made up of 13 amino acids. Germline V CDR1 and CDR2: WNHNN, SYGVQD (reference sequence). V dropped 6 bases and J dropped 6 bases, with 15 bases sitting between them. CDR3 amino acids: CASSRPGTSEQYF. For the CDR3, the DNA is TGCGCCAGCAGCCGACCGGGCACTTCCGAGCAGTACTTC.

This clone was seen a handful of times. The DNA for the CDR3 is TGTGCCAGCAGCCGGTCTAGGCCCCAGCATTTT. Translated, it gives CASSRSRPQHF. The genes are TRBV28 and TRBJ1-5; D is undetermined. V lost 6 bases and J lost 9, with 9 bases in between. Germline assignment: CDR1 MDHEN and CDR2 SYDVKM. There are 11 residues in the CDR3.

This clone was found a few times. V gene TRBV5-5 combines with J gene TRBJ1-5; 7 bases match TRBD1. Trimming took 4 bases from V and 5 from J; bases not matched to a gene: 3. Germline CDR1 and CDR2: SGHKS and YYEKEE (reference sequence). This CDR3 is 13 amino acids long. CDR3 nucleotide sequence: TGTGCCAGCAGCGGGACAGTCGATCAGCCCCAGCATTTT. Its translation is CASSGTVDQPQHF.

CDR3 nucleotides: TGTGCCAGCAGCTTAGGTCCCGGCTCCCAAGAGACCCAGTACTTC. Translating it yields CASSLGPGSQETQYF. The chain employs TRBV7-2 and TRBJ2-5; D remains ambiguous. CDR3 size: 15 residues. Germline CDR1 and CDR2: SGHTA and FQGNSA. V lost 1 base and J 1 base, leaving 10 bases between the germline ends.

This clone was seen a handful of times. This chain links TRBV11-3 with TRBJ2-1; possible D gene TRBD2, 5 bases. V lost 2 bases, J lost 6 bases, and 8 bases lay in between. This CDR3 is 13 amino acids long. CDR1 SGHNT and CDR2 YENEEA come from the germline V gene. CDR3 nucleotides: TGTGCCAGCAGCTTAATCGAGGGCAATGAGCAGTTCTTC. This sequence encodes CASSLIEGNEQFF.

This rearrangement joins TRBV4-2 to TRBJ2-1; D is unresolved. Trimming took off 4 bases at V and 2 bases at J, with 12 bases between the two ends. CDR1 and CDR2 from the germline V gene are LGHNA and YNFKEQ. CDR3 length: 15 amino acids. The CDR3, as DNA: TGTGCCAGCAGCCTAAGGGTCGGTACCTACAATGAGCAGTTCTTC. Translating gives CASSLRVGTYNEQFF.

This chain joins TRBV30 and TRBJ1-2; no definite D call. This CDR3 contains 11 residues. Germline V gene lookup returns CDR1 GTSNPN and CDR2 SVGIG (reference sequence). CDR3 bases: TGTGCTTGCACGGCCGGAATTGGCTACACCTTC. Amino acid sequence: CACTAGIGYTF.

This clone has only a few counts. The V and J genes are TRBV28 and TRBJ1-4, with D hard to call. CDR1 and CDR2 from the germline V gene are MDHEN and SYDVKM. The ends were cut back, 4 bases at V and 10 bases at J, with 7 bases in the middle. CDR3 size: 11 residues. CDR3 protein: CASSSSRKLFF. The DNA of the CDR3 is TGTGCCAGCAGTTCCAGTCGAAAACTGTTTTTT.

The rearrangement links TRBV7-2 to TRBJ2-3; 13 bases map to TRBD2. The CDR3 runs to 17 residues. The trim removed 4 bases at V and 4 bases at J, leaving 8 bases unmatched. From germline, CDR1 is SGHTA and CDR2 FQGNSA. This CDR3 is CASSSRGLAGRADTQYF. The DNA for the CDR3 is TGTGCCAGCAGCTCACGGGGACTAGCGGGAAGGGCAGATACGCAGTATTTT.

Only a few counts were recorded for this clone. The chain is built from TRBV2 and TRBJ1-1; the match to TRBD1 covers 7 bases. V lost 3 bases to trimming and J lost 4 bases; unmatched junction nucleotides: 8. This CDR3 has 15 amino acids. Germline V CDR1 and CDR2: SNHLY, FYNNEI. CDR3 in DNA: TGTGCCAGCAGTGAGAAGACAGGGCCGTCCACTGAAGCTTTCTTT. Its protein is CASSEKTGPSTEAFF.

The rearrangement links TRBV28 to TRBJ2-2; the D is unclear. Trimming shortened V by 5 bases and J by 9 bases, and 13 bases separated the two germline ends. The length of the CDR3 is 13 residues. Germline loops: CDR1 MDHEN, CDR2 SYDVKM. The CDR3 here is CASSGNLPRELFF. The CDR3 nucleotides read TGTGCCAGCAGTGGGAACTTGCCGAGGGAGCTGTTTTTT.

Turning to this clone: One end of the junction fails to match germline, which may point to a read error. CDR3 bases: TGTGCCAGCAGCCTAACAGGGGGGGAAGAGACCCAGTACTTC. Translation: CASSLTGGEETQYF. V and J are TRBV7-3 and TRBJ2-5, with D possibly being TRBD1 (8 bases). Germline CDR1 SGHTA, CDR2 FQGTGA. The CDR3 extends over 14 amino acids.

In DNA, the CDR3 is TGTGCCAGCAGTGGGGGACAGGGGTCTTACTATGGCTACACCTTC. This gives the protein CASSGGQGSYYGYTF. This sequence joins TRBV2 and TRBJ1-2; TRBD1 aligns across 10 bases. Germline V lookup: CDR1 SNHLY, CDR2 FYNNEI. The V and J ends lost 4 bases and 3 bases, in that order; junction bases with no gene match: 5. The CDR3 runs to 15 residues.

J is TRBJ1-1 and V is TRBV7-9; D gene unclear. The V gene's germline CDR1 is SEHNR and CDR2 FQNEAQ (reference sequence). Trimming left V 2 bases short and J 8 bases short, with 12 bases between. CDR3 size: 13 residues. This CDR3 is CASSLFQPGEAFF. The CDR3 nucleotides are TGTGCCAGCAGCTTATTCCAACCGGGGGAAGCTTTCTTT.

V usage is TRBV19 and J usage is TRBJ2-7, with D possibly TRBD2 on 7 matching bases. The germline V gene has CDR1 LNHDA and CDR2 SQIVND (reference sequence). The CDR3 has 14 residues. Trimming cost V 9 bases and J 7 bases, with 22 bases left between them. In DNA, the CDR3 is TGTGCCAGCAGCCGGGGGGCAGCCTATTCGGAGCAGTACTTC. This gives the protein CASSRGAAYSEQYF.